The 26 T cell receptor beta chains presented below share a single source sample, sequenced in a study of T cell clones after liver transplantation. Some clones are missing from TCRdb's copy, which holds only in-frame ones; the method was immunoSEQ multiplex PCR. The table has 50,000 to 55,000 clones, more than 65% seen once; the top ten hold about 9.9%. Here the sequenced sample was CD4+ T cells from blood, taken approximately 52 months after liver transplant. The receptors shown here come from a human patient who received a liver transplant. Among the T cells, some may be from the graft donor.

This chain links TRBV27 with TRBJ2-1; D unresolved. Per the germline V gene, CDR1 is MNHEY and CDR2 is SMNVEV (reference sequence). Trimming removed 3 bases from V and 3 bases from J, with 12 bases in between. The CDR3 has 15 residues. CDR3 amino acids: CASSFNREYYNEQFF. The DNA of the CDR3 is TGTGCCAGCAGTTTTAATAGGGAATACTACAATGAGCAGTTCTTC.

The J gene is TRBJ1-6, the V gene TRBV25-1; no reliable D call. The CDR3 totals 15 residues. Germline V CDR1 and CDR2: MGHDK, SYGVNS. The V end was cut by 7 bases, the J end by 5 bases, with 15 bases between. CDR3 region: CASMAVGLDNSPLHF. As DNA, the CDR3 is TGTGCCAGCATGGCTGTCGGCCTAGATAATTCACCCCTCCACTTT.

The chain combines TRBV2 with TRBJ1-5; 8 bases map to TRBD1. CDR3 length equals 18 residues. V lost 6 bases and J lost 2; bases outside the gene matches: 15. CDR1 and CDR2 from the germline V gene are SNHLY and FYNNEI. CDR3 amino acids: CASRGGSGRGQGNQPQHF. The CDR3 coding sequence is TGTGCCAGCAGAGGGGGGTCCGGCAGGGGGCAAGGCAATCAGCCCCAGCATTTT.

The rearrangement uses TRBV19 and TRBJ2-3; a possible D gene is TRBD2 (6 bases). The V end was cut by 5 bases, the J end by 1 base, with 10 bases between. CDR1 and CDR2 from the germline V gene are LNHDA and SQIVND (reference sequence). The CDR3 runs 14 residues. Here the CDR3 reads CASSFGTGTDTQYF. CDR3 coding DNA: TGTGCCAGTAGTTTTGGGACTGGCACAGATACGCAGTATTTT. Based on the CDR3 plus reference TRBV19 and TRBJ2-3, the full variable domain is DGGITQSPKYLFRKEGQNVTLSCEQNLNHDAMYWYRQDPGQGLRLIYYSQIVNDFQKGDIAEGYSVSREKKESFPLTVTSAQKNPTAFYLCASSFGTGTDTQYFGPGTRLTVL.

The chain links TRBV30 to TRBJ1-2, with D unclear. Per the germline V gene, CDR1 is GTSNPN and CDR2 is SVGIG (reference sequence). The length of the CDR3 is 15 residues. V was clipped by 1 base and J by 4 bases, with 16 bases between them. The CDR3 DNA follows: TGTGCCTGGAGTGCAGGAGGGTCGACGGGCTATGGCTACACCTTC. Translating gives CAWSAGGSTGYGYTF.

The rearrangement joins TRBV2 to TRBJ2-7; D is possibly TRBD1 (6 bases). Germline CDR1 and CDR2: SNHLY and FYNNEI. V was shortened by 7 bases and J by 0 bases, with 13 bases between the two germline ends. The CDR3 contains 14 residues. CDR3 residues: CASNLDRSSYEQYF. Written as DNA, the CDR3 is TGTGCCAGCAACCTGGACAGAAGCTCCTACGAGCAGTACTTC. Full variable domain (outside the CDR3, taken from reference TRBV2 and TRBJ2-7): EPEVTQTPSHQVTQMGQEVILRCVPISNHLYFYWYRQILGQKVEFLVSFYNNEISEKSEIFDDQFSVERPDGSNFTLKIRSTKLEDSAMYFCASNLDRSSYEQYFGPGTRLTVT.

As DNA, the CDR3 is TGTGCCAGTAGCGACACCCTCTATAATTCACCCCTCCACTTT. Protein: CASSDTLYNSPLHF. The rearrangement uses TRBV19 and TRBJ1-6, with D unclear. CDR3 length equals 14 residues. Trimming pared 6 bases from V and 3 bases from J, leaving 9 bases between. The germline V gene has CDR1 LNHDA and CDR2 SQIVND (reference sequence).

The genes are TRBV6-6 and TRBJ1-1, with TRBD1 identical over 7 bases. There are 16 residues in the CDR3. The junction had 8 bases not matched to a gene; V was cut back by 2 bases and J by 2 bases. Per germline, CDR1 MNHNY and CDR2 SVGAGI (reference sequence). CDR3 bases: TGTGCCAGCAGTTACCCAGTCAGGGACAGCAACACTGAAGCTTTCTTT. Translation: CASSYPVRDSNTEAFF.

The CDR3 DNA is TGTGCCAGCAGCTTTGAGGTATCGGGAGCCCAGTACTTC. Its protein product is CASSFEVSGAQYF. The V call is TRBV5-4, the J call TRBJ2-5; tentative D call: TRBD2 (6 bases). The V end lost 2 bases, the J end lost 9 bases, and 14 bases lay between the germline ends. From germline, CDR1 is SGHNT and CDR2 YYREEE (reference sequence). The CDR3 runs to 13 residues.

The chain is built from TRBV29-1 and TRBJ2-3; D unresolved. Trimming left V 7 bases short and J 1 base short, with 12 bases between. Germline V lookup: CDR1 SQVTM, CDR2 ANQGSEA. This CDR3 contains 13 residues. The CDR3 DNA reads as TGCAGCGGGGTGTACTTTGGCACAGATACGCAGTATTTT. As protein: CSGVYFGTDTQYF.

The J gene is TRBJ2-3, the V gene TRBV14; TRBD1 aligns across 8 bases. V was clipped by 0 bases and J by 1 base; unmatched bases: 6. The CDR3 runs 17 residues. Germline CDR1 is SGHDN and CDR2 is FVKESK. The CDR3 DNA reads TGTGCCAGCAGCCAAGATCCAGGGGGCTCGGGCACAGATACGCAGTATTTT. Translated: CASSQDPGGSGTDTQYF.

The chain employs TRBV23-1 and TRBJ1-2; D gene uncertain. TRBV23-1 is sorted into the ORF group, with uncertain function. The V and J ends lost 4 bases and 6 bases respectively, with 18 bases between them. This CDR3 contains 15 residues. This CDR3 is CASSLPTHWPDGYTF. Here the CDR3 DNA reads TGCGCCAGCAGTCTCCCCACTCATTGGCCTGATGGCTACACCTTC.

The rearrangement joins TRBV5-5 to TRBJ2-7; a weak D match, TRBD1 (5 bases). The V end was cut by 0 bases, the J end by 3 bases, with 16 bases between. From germline, CDR1 is SGHKS and CDR2 YYEKEE (reference sequence). The CDR3 is 16 amino acids. In nucleotides, the CDR3 is TGTGCCAGCAGCTTGGTGGGTGGGCAGGGCGTCTACGAGCAGTACTTC. This encodes CASSLVGGQGVYEQYF.

This chain connects TRBV6-1 to TRBJ1-1; 7 bases are shared with TRBD1. V lost 6 bases, J lost 0 bases, and 4 bases stayed unmatched. The CDR3 is made up of 14 amino acids. The germline V gene encodes CDR1 MNHNS and CDR2 SASEGT. The CDR3 DNA reads TGTGCCAGCAGCAGACAGGGAATGAACACTGAAGCTTTCTTT. It encodes CASSRQGMNTEAFF.

J is TRBJ1-2 and V is TRBV28; 9 nucleotides line up with TRBD1. The length of the CDR3 is 17 residues. Looked up from germline, CDR1 is MDHEN and CDR2 is SYDVKM. V lost 6 bases, J lost 4 bases, and 15 bases stayed unmatched. The CDR3 reads CASRSPDRGLQGYGYTF. The CDR3 DNA reads TGTGCCAGCAGGTCCCCGGACAGGGGCCTCCAGGGCTATGGCTACACCTTC.

This clone turned up a few times. This rearrangement joins TRBV7-8 to TRBJ2-5; TRBD2 matches 11 bases. CDR1 is SGHVS and CDR2 is FQNEAQ in the germline V gene. This CDR3 has 17 amino acids. After removal of 5 bases from V and 6 bases from J, the junction contained 14 bases not matched to a gene. CDR3 DNA: TGTGCCAGCAGCCTTCGAGACCTAGCGGGGGGTTGGAAGACCCAGTACTTC. This translates into CASSLRDLAGGWKTQYF.

The genes are TRBV4-1 and TRBJ2-1; D may be TRBD1 (6 bases). This CDR3 region has 18 residues. Trimming shortened V by 2 bases and J by 2 bases, and 19 bases separated the two germline ends. Germline V lookup: CDR1 MGHRA, CDR2 YSYEKL. The CDR3 region is CASSQTFSRQDPYNEQFF. The CDR3 DNA reads as TGCGCCAGCAGCCAAACCTTTAGTCGACAGGATCCCTACAATGAGCAGTTCTTC.

The table lists this clone with a few counts. The rearrangement joins TRBV19 to TRBJ2-7, with 9 bases identical to TRBD1. Looked up from germline, CDR1 is LNHDA and CDR2 is SQIVND (reference sequence). V lost 6 bases to trimming and J lost 3 bases; unmatched junction nucleotides: 3. The CDR3 is 13 amino acids. Here the CDR3 DNA reads TGTGCCAGTAGCGGGACAGGGAACTACGAGCAGTACTTC. This codes for CASSGTGNYEQYF.

The chain has TRBV6-5 and TRBJ2-3; D is possibly TRBD2 (5 bases). The CDR3 loop spans 14 amino acids. The germline CDR1 and CDR2 sequences are MNHEY and SVGAGI. The germline V and J ends were trimmed by 6 bases and 3 bases, with 13 bases remaining between them. CDR3 bases: TGTGCCAGCAGATCCCAAGGACTTACAGATACGCAGTATTTT. It codes for CASRSQGLTDTQYF.

The chain links TRBV6-5 to TRBJ2-7; D could derive from TRBD1 or TRBD2 (6 bases each). This CDR3 is built from 14 residues. Germline CDR1 reads MNHEY; CDR2 reads SVGAGI. The V end was cut by 6 bases, the J end by 4 bases, with 16 bases between. This CDR3 reads CASRFQQGRYEQYF. CDR3 in DNA: TGTGCCAGCAGGTTCCAGCAGGGGAGGTACGAGCAGTACTTC.

The chain links TRBV4-2 to TRBJ1-2; D uncertain. The CDR3 contains 13 residues. Germline V gene sequence: CDR1 LGHNA, CDR2 YNFKEQ. V lost 3 bases and J 4 bases, leaving 9 bases between the germline ends. CDR3 DNA sequence: TGTGCCAGCAGCCAGAGCGATACCTATGGCTACACCTTC. Amino acid sequence: CASSQSDTYGYTF.

The table lists this clone with a count of one. The J gene is TRBJ2-3, the V gene TRBV2; D perhaps matches TRBD1 (5 bases). This CDR3 is built from 15 residues. CDR1 is SNHLY and CDR2 is FYNNEI in the germline V gene. Trimming cost V 5 bases and J 0 bases, with 12 bases left between them. This chain's CDR3 is CASSRLTASTDTQYF. The DNA for the CDR3 is TGTGCCAGCAGTCGTCTGACAGCTAGCACAGATACGCAGTATTTT.

The V gene is TRBV2, the J gene TRBJ1-2, with D possibly matching TRBD1 (6 bases). CDR3 length: 15 amino acids. Germline values: CDR1 SNHLY, CDR2 FYNNEI. V was cut by 6 bases and J by 5 bases, with 19 bases left in between. This CDR3 reads CASRQDRNSGYGYTF. Here the CDR3 DNA reads TGTGCCAGCAGACAAGACAGGAACTCAGGGTATGGCTACACCTTC.

This chain uses TRBV30 with TRBJ2-5; TRBD1 matches 9 bases. This CDR3 contains 14 residues. Germline assignment: CDR1 GTSNPN and CDR2 SVGIG (reference sequence). The ends lost 4 bases at V and 2 bases at J; junction bases unmatched: 5. The CDR3 DNA reads as TGTGCCTGGAATCCGGGACAGGGACAAGAGACCCAGTACTTC. This translates into CAWNPGQGQETQYF.

V is TRBV6-1 and J is TRBJ1-1, with D hard to call. Deletions cut 6 bases from V and 1 base from J, with 12 bases between. Germline lookup yields CDR1 MNHNS and CDR2 SASEGT. The CDR3 covers 14 residues. The DNA of the CDR3 is TGTGCCAGCAGGGACGGTCTGGGGAACACTGAAGCTTTCTTT. Amino acid sequence: CASRDGLGNTEAFF.

The rearrangement uses TRBV7-2 and TRBJ1-4; 10 nucleotides match TRBD1. Germline V gives CDR1 SGHTA, CDR2 FQGNSA. The CDR3 has 15 amino acids. V shed 0 bases and J 7 bases; nucleotides not matched to a gene: 2. The CDR3, as DNA: TGTGCCAGCAGCTTAGCGGGACAGGGGACTGAAAAACTGTTTTTT. Residues: CASSLAGQGTEKLFF.